A selection of T cell receptor beta chains follows, all from one sample in a study of cytomegalovirus exposure and HLA in healthy donors. Data came from immunoSEQ multiplex PCR; TCRdb stores just in-frame clones and leaves some out. The sample lists 100,000 or so clones; about 79% were seen once. The sample taken for sequencing was PBMCs. The receptors shown here come from a human donor in good health. Both conserved end residues are part of each CDR3. The D gene is left open where the match is weak. Expanded clones are given a class, and other clones once, few, many or no size at all.

length | J | V | size | D | DNA | CDR3
15 | TRBJ1-5 | TRBV4-1 | - | - | TGCGCCAGCAGCCAAAGGGACAACCTCAATCAGCCCCAGCATTTT | CASSQRDNLNQPQHF
14 | TRBJ2-7 | TRBV4-2 | - | - | TGTGCCAGCAGCCAAGATCGGGGAACCTACGAGCAGTACTTC | CASSQDRGTYEQYF
15 | TRBJ2-4 | TRBV19 | - | TRBD2 | TGTGCCAGTAGTACAGGGACTAGCGGCATAAACATTCAGTACTTC | CASSTGTSGINIQYF
16 | TRBJ2-1 | TRBV10-1 | - | TRBD2 | TGCGCCAGCAGGCCCGGTGGGAGCGGGAGTCAAAATGAGCAGTTCTTC | CASRPGGSGSQNEQFF
15 | TRBJ2-1 | TRBV6-5 | - | - | TGTGCCAGCAGCCCCGAGGGCTACCCTAACAATGAGCAGTTCTTC | CASSPEGYPNNEQFF
16 | TRBJ2-3 | TRBV5-4 | - | TRBD2 | TGTGCCAGCAGCTTACGACGGGGGGGCAGCACAGATACGCAGTATTTT | CASSLRRGGSTDTQYF
15 | TRBJ2-5 | TRBV5-1 | - | - | TGCGCCAGCAGTCTGGCGCCCGGGTCGGTGGAGACCCAGTACTTC | CASSLAPGSVETQYF
13 | TRBJ1-1 | TRBV27 | - | - | TGTGCCAGCAGTTTAACCAGGGTCACTGAAGCTTTCTTT | CASSLTRVTEAFF
16 | TRBJ1-3 | TRBV30 | - | - | TGTGCCTGGAGTGGGGTAGGGAGGCTCTCTGGAAACACCATATATTTT | CAWSGVGRLSGNTIYF
13 | TRBJ2-2 | TRBV29-1 | - | - | TGCAGCGTTGACCCAATGAACACCGGGGAGCTGTTTTTT | CSVDPMNTGELFF
18 | TRBJ2-4 | TRBV30 | - | - | TGTGCCTGGGCCCTGCCAGGGGCGGCTACGCTAGCCAAAAACATTCAGTACTTC | CAWALPGAATLAKNIQYF
17 | TRBJ2-5 | TRBV9 | - | TRBD2 | TGTGCCAGCAGCGCTGGCGCGGGGGAGAAATACCAAGAGACCCAGTACTTC | CASSAGAGEKYQETQYF
17 | TRBJ2-6 | TRBV27 | - | TRBD2 | TGTGCCAGCAGTTCTTGGCAGGGAGGGACTGGGGCCAACGTCCTGACTTTC | CASSSWQGGTGANVLTF
15 | TRBJ2-1 | TRBV5-4 | - | TRBD2 | TGTGCCAGCAGCTTAAAAGGACTAGCGGATAATGAGCAGTTCTTC | CASSLKGLADNEQFF
15 | TRBJ1-5 | TRBV5-1 | - | - | TGCGCCAGCAGCTTGCTAGGTGATAGCAATCAGCCCCAGCATTTT | CASSLLGDSNQPQHF
16 | TRBJ2-1 | TRBV19 | - | - | TGTGCCAGTAGTATGGTAGGGAGAGGTAGGGACAATGAGCAGTTCTTC | CASSMVGRGRDNEQFF
13 | TRBJ2-7 | TRBV7-9 | - | - | TGTGCCAGCAGCCGAGCGGATGCCTACGAGCAGTACTTC | CASSRADAYEQYF
15 | TRBJ1-6 | TRBV28 | - | TRBD1 | TGTGCCAGCAGTTTCCTCGGGACAGGAGAATCACCCCTCCACTTT | CASSFLGTGESPLHF
16 | TRBJ1-4 | TRBV4-3 | few | TRBD1 | TGCGCCAGCAGCCAAGGAAGGGGGACAGGCGCCGAAAAACTGTTTTTT | CASSQGRGTGAEKLFF
18 | TRBJ2-5 | TRBV5-1 | - | - | TGCGCCAGCAGCTTGAGTGTGACAGCAGACTCCCACCAAGAGACCCAGTACTTC | CASSLSVTADSHQETQYF
16 | TRBJ1-4 | TRBV10-2 | - | - | TGCGCCAGCAGTTCAGGGGATATTGCAACTAATGAAAAACTGTTTTTT | CASSSGDIATNEKLFF
14 | TRBJ2-7 | TRBV28 | - | - | TGTGCCAGCAGTTTCGGTCCCCTCTCCTACGAGCAGTACTTC | CASSFGPLSYEQYF
20 | TRBJ2-2 | TRBV5-1 | - | TRBD2 | TGCGCCAGCATGAAAAGAGGGATCTCTTCTAGCGGGAGGGCCACCGGGGAGCTGTTTTTT | CASMKRGISSSGRATGELFF
13 | TRBJ1-2 | TRBV6-1 | - | - | TGTGCCAGCGCCCGACAGCTCGACTATGGCTACACCTTC | CASARQLDYGYTF
15 | TRBJ2-1 | TRBV28 | - | - | TGTGCCAGCAGTTTTTCAAGCGACTACTACAATGAGCAGTTCTTC | CASSFSSDYYNEQFF
14 | TRBJ1-1 | TRBV28 | - | - | TGTGCCAGCAGGATTACAGGGAGAAGCACTGAAGCTTTCTTT | CASRITGRSTEAFF
12 | TRBJ1-6 | TRBV6-5 | - | - | TGTGCCAGCAGCCAGTACCTTTCACCCCTCCACTTT | CASSQYLSPLHF
12 | TRBJ2-5 | TRBV29-1 | once | TRBD2 | TGCAGCGTTGTGGTTGGGGGGGAGACCCGGTACTTC | CSVVVGGETRYF
13 | TRBJ1-4 | TRBV30 | few | - | TGTGCCTGGAGTGGACTCACGGACTCTAAACTGTTTTTT | CAWSGLTDSKLFF
16 | TRBJ2-3 | TRBV7-9 | - | TRBD2 | TGTGCCAGCAGCCCGGGGACTAGCGGGAACACAGATACGCAGTATTTT | CASSPGTSGNTDTQYF